The clone carrying this T cell receptor (beta chain) was detected a few times. The antigen is not known. In making TCR cDNA, 5'RACE template switching added a universal primer site and UMIs to it. MiXCR was run by TCRdb on the 5' RACE reads, yielding one entry per CDR3 protein. The sample yields some 550,000 distinct CDR3 sequences, less than 20% seen once. This CDR3 comprises 15 residues. Germline CDR1 MNHEY, CDR2 SVGEGT. J was trimmed by 9 bases and V by 0 bases; bases with no gene match: 3. These data come from a study of T cells after yellow fever vaccination. Points from the study as a whole: Booster sampling recovered most clones from primary vaccination (around 97% CD4, approximately 90% CD8). Though weaker, the secondary response peaked faster, on day 5 versus 15. Researchers cautioned that FACS-sorted repertoires could harbor abundant clonotypes contaminating from the bulk population.

The source of this sequence is a man younger than 40 who received the YFV17D yellow fever vaccine. The chain links TRBV6-2 or TRBV6-3 to TRBJ2-1; 12 positions agree with TRBD2. The material was PBMCs, obtained 15 days after the yellow fever booster vaccination. CDR3 amino acids: CASSYSTSGRGEQFF. The CDR3 DNA is TGTGCCAGCAGTTACTCGACTAGCGGGAGAGGTGAGCAGTTCTTC.